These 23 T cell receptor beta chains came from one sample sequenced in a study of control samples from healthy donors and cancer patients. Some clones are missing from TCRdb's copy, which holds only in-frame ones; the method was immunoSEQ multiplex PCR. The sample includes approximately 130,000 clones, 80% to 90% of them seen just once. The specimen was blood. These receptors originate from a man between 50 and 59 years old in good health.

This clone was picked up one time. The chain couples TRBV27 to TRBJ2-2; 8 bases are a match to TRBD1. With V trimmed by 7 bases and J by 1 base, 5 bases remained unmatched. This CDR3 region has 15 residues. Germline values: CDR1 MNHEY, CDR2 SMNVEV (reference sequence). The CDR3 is CASKRGQVNTGELFF. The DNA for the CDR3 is TGTGCCAGCAAGAGGGGACAGGTGAACACCGGGGAGCTGTTTTTT.

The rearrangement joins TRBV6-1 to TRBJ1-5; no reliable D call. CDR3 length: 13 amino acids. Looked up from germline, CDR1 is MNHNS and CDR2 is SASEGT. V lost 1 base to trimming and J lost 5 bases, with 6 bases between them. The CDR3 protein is CASSEGRDQPQHF. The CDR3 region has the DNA TGTGCCAGCAGTGAAGGGCGGGATCAGCCCCAGCATTTT.

The CDR3 spells CASSVPGREKIANYGYTF. The CDR3 region has the DNA TGTGCCAGCAGCGTGCCGGGACGGGAAAAAATAGCTAACTATGGCTACACCTTC. This chain links TRBV7-8 with TRBJ1-2, with D possibly matching TRBD1 (5 bases). Germline values: CDR1 SGHVS, CDR2 FQNEAQ. The CDR3 covers 18 residues. V was cut by 5 bases and J by 0 bases, with 22 bases left in between.

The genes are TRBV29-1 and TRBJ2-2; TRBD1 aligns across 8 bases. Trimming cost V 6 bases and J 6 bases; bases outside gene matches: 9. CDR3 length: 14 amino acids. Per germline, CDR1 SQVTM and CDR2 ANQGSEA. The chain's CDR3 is CSVGQGGFAGELFF. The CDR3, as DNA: TGCAGCGTAGGACAGGGCGGGTTCGCCGGGGAGCTGTTTTTT.

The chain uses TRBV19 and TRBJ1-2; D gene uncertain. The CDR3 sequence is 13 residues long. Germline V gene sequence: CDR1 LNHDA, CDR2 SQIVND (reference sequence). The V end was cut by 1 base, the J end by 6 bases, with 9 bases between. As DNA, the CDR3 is TGTGCCAGTAGTATAGCCGGCGTTAATGGCTACACCTTC. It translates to CASSIAGVNGYTF.

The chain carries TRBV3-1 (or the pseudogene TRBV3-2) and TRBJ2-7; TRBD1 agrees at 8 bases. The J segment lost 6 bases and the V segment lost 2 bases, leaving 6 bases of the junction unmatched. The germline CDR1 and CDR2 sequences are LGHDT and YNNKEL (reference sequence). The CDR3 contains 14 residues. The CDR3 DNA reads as TGTGCCAGCAGCCAAACGGACAGGGTGGCCGAGCAGTACTTC. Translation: CASSQTDRVAEQYF.

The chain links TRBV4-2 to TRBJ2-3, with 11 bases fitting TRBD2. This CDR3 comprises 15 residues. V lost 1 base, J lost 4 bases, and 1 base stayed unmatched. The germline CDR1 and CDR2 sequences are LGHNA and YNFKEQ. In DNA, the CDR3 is TGTGCCAGCAGCCAAGTAGCGGGGGGGTCAGATACGCAGTATTTT. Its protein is CASSQVAGGSDTQYF.

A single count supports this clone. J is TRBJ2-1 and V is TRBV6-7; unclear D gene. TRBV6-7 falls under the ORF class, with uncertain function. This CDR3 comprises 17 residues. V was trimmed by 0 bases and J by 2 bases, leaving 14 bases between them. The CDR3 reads CASSYSKCWVAYNEQFF. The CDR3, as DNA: TGTGCCAGCAGTTACTCGAAGTGTTGGGTGGCCTACAATGAGCAGTTCTTC.

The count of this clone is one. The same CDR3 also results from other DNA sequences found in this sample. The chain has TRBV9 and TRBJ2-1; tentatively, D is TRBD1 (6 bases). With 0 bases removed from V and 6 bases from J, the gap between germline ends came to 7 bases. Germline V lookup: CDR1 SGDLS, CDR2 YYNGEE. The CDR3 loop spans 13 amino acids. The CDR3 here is CASSVGGGNEQFF. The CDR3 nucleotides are TGTGCCAGCAGCGTAGGAGGGGGCAATGAGCAGTTCTTC.

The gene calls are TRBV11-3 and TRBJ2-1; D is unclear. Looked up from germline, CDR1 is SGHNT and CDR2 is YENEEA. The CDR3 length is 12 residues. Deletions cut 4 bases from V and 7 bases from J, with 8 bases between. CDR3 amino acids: CASSSWGNEQFF. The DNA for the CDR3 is TGTGCCAGCAGCTCGTGGGGTAATGAGCAGTTCTTC.

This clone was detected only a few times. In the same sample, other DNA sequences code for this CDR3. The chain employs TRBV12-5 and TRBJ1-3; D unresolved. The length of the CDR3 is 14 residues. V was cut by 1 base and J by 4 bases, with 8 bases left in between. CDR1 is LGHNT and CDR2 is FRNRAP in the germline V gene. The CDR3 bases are TGTGCTAGTGGTTTGGGGGTCTCGGGAAACACCATATATTTT. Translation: CASGLGVSGNTIYF. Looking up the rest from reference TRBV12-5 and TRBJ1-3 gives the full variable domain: DARVTQTPRHKVTEMGQEVTMRCQPILGHNTVFWYRQTMMQGLELLAYFRNRAPLDDSGMPKDRFSAEMPDATLATLKIQPSEPRDSAVYFCASGLGVSGNTIYFGEGSWLTVV.

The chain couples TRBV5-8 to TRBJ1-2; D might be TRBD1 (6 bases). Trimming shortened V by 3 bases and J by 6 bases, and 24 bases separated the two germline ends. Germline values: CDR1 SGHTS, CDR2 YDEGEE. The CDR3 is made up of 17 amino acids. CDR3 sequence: CASSSLGGFSYFDGYTF. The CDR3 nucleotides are TGTGCCAGCAGCTCCTTGGGGGGCTTTAGTTACTTTGATGGCTACACCTTC. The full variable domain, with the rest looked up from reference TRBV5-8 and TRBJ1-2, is EAGVTQSPTHLIKTRGQQATLRCSPISGHTSVYWYQQALGLGLQFLLWYDEGEERNRGNFPPRFSGRQFPNYSSELNVNALELEDSALYLCASSSLGGFSYFDGYTFGSGTRLTVV.

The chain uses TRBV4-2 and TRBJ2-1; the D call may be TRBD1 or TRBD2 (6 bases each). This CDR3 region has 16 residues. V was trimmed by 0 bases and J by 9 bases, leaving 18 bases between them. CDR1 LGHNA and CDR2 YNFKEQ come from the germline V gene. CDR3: CASSQDGNRGPLEQFF. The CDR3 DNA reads TGTGCCAGCAGCCAAGATGGGAATCGGGGGCCTCTTGAGCAGTTCTTC.

CDR3 nucleotide sequence: TGTGCCTGGAGCCCCTACAGAGCCTACGAGCAGTACTTC. Its protein product is CAWSPYRAYEQYF. J is TRBJ2-7 and V is TRBV30; D gene ambiguous. The CDR3 has 13 residues. The V end lost 3 bases, the J end lost 2 bases, and 11 bases lay between the germline ends. Germline V gene data show CDR1 as GTSNPN and CDR2 as SVGIG (reference sequence).

CDR3 DNA: TGCGCCAGCAAGACACAGGGGTCGCGGCAAGAGACCCAGTACTTC. It is translated as CASKTQGSRQETQYF. The rearrangement uses TRBV5-1 and TRBJ2-5, with 7 positions matching TRBD1. The CDR3 contains 15 residues. V trimming: 6 bases; J trimming: 2 bases; junction bases outside the gene matches: 10. Germline CDR1 and CDR2: SGHRS and YFSETQ.

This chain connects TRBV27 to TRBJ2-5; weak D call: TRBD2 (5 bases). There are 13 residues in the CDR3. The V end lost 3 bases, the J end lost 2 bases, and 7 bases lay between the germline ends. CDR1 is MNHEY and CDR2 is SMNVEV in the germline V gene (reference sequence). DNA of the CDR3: TGTGCCAGCAGTTTCCGGGATCAAGAGACCCAGTACTTC. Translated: CASSFRDQETQYF.

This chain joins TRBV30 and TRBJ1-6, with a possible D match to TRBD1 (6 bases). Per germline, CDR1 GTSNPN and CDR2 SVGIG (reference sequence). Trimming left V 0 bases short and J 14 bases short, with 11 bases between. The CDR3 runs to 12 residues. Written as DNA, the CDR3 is TGTGCCTGGAGTGTAGGGGGGACTTCCCTCCACTTT. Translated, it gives CAWSVGGTSLHF. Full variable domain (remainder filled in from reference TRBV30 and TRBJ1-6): SQTIHQWPATLVQPVGSPLSLECTVEGTSNPNLYWYRQAAGRGLQLLFYSVGIGQISSEVPQNLSASRPQDRQFILSSKKLLLSDSGFYLCAWSVGGTSLHFGNGTRLTVT.

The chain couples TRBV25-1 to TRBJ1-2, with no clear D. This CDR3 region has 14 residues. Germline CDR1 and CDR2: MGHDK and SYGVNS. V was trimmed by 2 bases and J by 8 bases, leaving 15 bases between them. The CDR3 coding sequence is TGTGCCAGCAGTGAAACTTGGTGGGAGGGAGGCTACACCTTC. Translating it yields CASSETWWEGGYTF.

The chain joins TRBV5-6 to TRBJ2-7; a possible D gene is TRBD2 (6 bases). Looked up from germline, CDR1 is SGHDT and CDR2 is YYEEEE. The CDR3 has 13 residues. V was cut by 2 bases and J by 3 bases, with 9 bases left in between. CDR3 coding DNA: TGTGCCAGCAGCTTACCAGCGGGCTACGAGCAGTACTTC. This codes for CASSLPAGYEQYF.

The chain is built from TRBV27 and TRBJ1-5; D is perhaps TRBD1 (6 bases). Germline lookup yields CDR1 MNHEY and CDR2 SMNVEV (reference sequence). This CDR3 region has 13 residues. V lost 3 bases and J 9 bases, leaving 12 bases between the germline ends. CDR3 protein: CASSFDRHLPQHF. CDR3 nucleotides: TGTGCCAGCAGTTTCGACAGGCATCTGCCCCAGCATTTT.

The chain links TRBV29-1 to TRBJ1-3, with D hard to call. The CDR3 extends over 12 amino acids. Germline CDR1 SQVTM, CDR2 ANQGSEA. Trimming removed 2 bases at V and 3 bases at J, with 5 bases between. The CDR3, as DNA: TGCAGCGTTGAACTGATTGGAAACACCATATATTTT. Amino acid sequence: CSVELIGNTIYF.

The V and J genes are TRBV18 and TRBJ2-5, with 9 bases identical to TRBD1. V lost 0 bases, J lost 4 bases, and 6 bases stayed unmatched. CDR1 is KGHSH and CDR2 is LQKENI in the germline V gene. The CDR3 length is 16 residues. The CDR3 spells CASSPPRTGVGETQYF. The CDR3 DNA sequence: TGTGCCAGCTCACCACCGAGGACAGGGGTGGGAGAGACCCAGTACTTC.

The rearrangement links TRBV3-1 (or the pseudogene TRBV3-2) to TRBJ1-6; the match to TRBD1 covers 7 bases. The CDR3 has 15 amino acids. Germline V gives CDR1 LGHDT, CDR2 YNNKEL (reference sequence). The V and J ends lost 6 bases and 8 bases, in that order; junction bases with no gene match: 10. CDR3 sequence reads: CASRLGTAGDSPLHF. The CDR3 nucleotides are TGTGCCAGCAGACTGGGGACAGCCGGGGATTCACCCCTCCACTTT.